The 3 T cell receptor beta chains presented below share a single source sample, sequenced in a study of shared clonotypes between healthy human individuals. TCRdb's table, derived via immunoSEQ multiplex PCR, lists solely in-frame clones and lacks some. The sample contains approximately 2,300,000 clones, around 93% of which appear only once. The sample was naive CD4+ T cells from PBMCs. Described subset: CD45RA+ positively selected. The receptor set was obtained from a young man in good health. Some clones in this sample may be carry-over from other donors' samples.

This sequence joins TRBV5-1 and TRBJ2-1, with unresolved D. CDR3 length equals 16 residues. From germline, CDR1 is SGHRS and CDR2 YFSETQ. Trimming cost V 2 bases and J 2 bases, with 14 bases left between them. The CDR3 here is CASSLLQFEAYNEQFF. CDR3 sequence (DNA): TGCGCCAGCAGCTTACTTCAATTCGAAGCCTACAATGAGCAGTTCTTC.

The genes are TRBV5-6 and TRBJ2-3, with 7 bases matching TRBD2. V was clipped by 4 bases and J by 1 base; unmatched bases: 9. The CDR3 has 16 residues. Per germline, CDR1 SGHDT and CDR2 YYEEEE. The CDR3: CASSPFGGGGTDTQYF. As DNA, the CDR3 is TGTGCCAGCAGCCCGTTCGGGGGAGGGGGCACAGATACGCAGTATTTT.

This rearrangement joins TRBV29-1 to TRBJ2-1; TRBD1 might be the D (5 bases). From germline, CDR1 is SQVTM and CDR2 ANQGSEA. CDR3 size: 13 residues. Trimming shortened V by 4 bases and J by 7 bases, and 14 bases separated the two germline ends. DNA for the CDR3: TGCAGCGTTGTCCCAGGGTTTTCGAATGAGCAGTTCTTC. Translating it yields CSVVPGFSNEQFF.